This T cell receptor beta chain stems from a study of metastatic and nonmetastatic thyroid tumors. Ahead of thyroid surgery, no patient had received treatment of any kind. A single count supports this clone. The junction differs from germline at one of its ends, possibly a read error. TCRdb re-called the PCR reads with MiXCR. Of about 24,000 clones in the sample, around 21% were seen once. Germline CDR1 reads MNHNS; CDR2 reads SASEGT. CDR3 length equals 15 residues. Sequencing was performed on blood. This chain joins TRBV6-1 and TRBJ2-7, with TRBD2 matching over 9 bases. The TCR comes from a male donor with papillary thyroid cancer or a benign thyroid nodule (not recorded which). Some clones in this sample may be carry-over from other donors' samples. The CDR3 here is CASCESAGGPDEQYF. The CDR3 region has the DNA TGTGCCAGCTGTGAATCGGCGGGAGGGCCCGACGAGCAGTACTTC.